Here is one T cell receptor (beta chain) with its context. The entry originates in a study of blood T cell repertoires in COVID-19. This CDR3 comprises 14 residues. The V and J ends lost 0 bases and 2 bases respectively, with 5 bases between them. Looked up from germline, CDR1 is SGHDN and CDR2 is FVKESK. Original methodology: Quantification of nucleated cells was approximated via reference gene primer amplification. Sequenced by immunoSEQ multiplex PCR; TCRdb stores in-frame clones only, minus some. V and J calls and clone size are copied from that table; D and trimming were computed from the DNA. This table has roughly 290,000 clones, roughly 90% appearing once.

Sequencing was carried out using PBMCs or T cells enriched from blood (not recorded which). The rearrangement joins TRBV14 to TRBJ1-3, with D unresolved. The sequence came from a woman aged 40 to 50 who had recovered from COVID-19. CDR3 coding DNA: TGTGCCAGCAGCCAAGAAACAGCTGGAAACACCATATATTTT. This codes for CASSQETAGNTIYF.